A single sample is the source of the 25 T cell receptor beta chains below, sequenced in a study of T cell responses to AZD1222 COVID-19 vaccine. Clones were sequenced by immunoSEQ multiplex PCR, and TCRdb holds only the in-frame ones, with some missing. The sample carries 150,000 to 200,000 clones, roughly nine tenths recorded once. The starting material was peripheral blood, obtained on day 0 of AZD1222 vaccination. These receptors all come from an adult in good health.

V is TRBV28 and J is TRBJ1-6, with a possible D match to TRBD1 (6 bases). The germline V gene has CDR1 MDHEN and CDR2 SYDVKM. Trimming took off 7 bases at V and 7 bases at J, with 11 bases between the two ends. The CDR3 totals 13 residues. CDR3 sequence (DNA): TGTGCCAGCAAGGCAGGGACAAATTCACCCCTCCACTTT. As protein: CASKAGTNSPLHF.

This clone was detected only once. The rearrangement uses TRBV28 and TRBJ1-1, with a possible D match to TRBD1 (5 bases). V was shortened by 5 bases and J by 1 base, with 11 bases between the two germline ends. The CDR3 loop spans 14 amino acids. In germline, CDR1 is MDHEN, CDR2 SYDVKM. The CDR3 sequence: CASSRGLPNTEAFF. CDR3 nucleotides: TGTGCCAGCAGTCGGGGGTTACCGAACACTGAAGCTTTCTTT.

The chain links TRBV7-2 to TRBJ1-5; D is uncertain. Germline V CDR1 and CDR2: SGHTA, FQGNSA. CDR3 length: 16 residues. The V gene lost 5 bases and the J gene lost 4 bases, with 18 bases spanning the gap. The CDR3 region has the DNA TGTGCCAGCAGCCATACTCCGGGTCCACTGAATCAGCCCCAGCATTTT. Encoded protein: CASSHTPGPLNQPQHF.

This chain links TRBV28 with TRBJ1-3; a possible D gene is TRBD1 (6 bases). Germline CDR1 is MDHEN and CDR2 is SYDVKM. V lost 6 bases, J lost 4 bases, and 19 bases lay in between. This CDR3 is 16 amino acids long. CDR3 nucleotide sequence: TGTGCCAGCAGCATAACAGGGAGGGAAGTGGGAAACACCATATATTTT. Translating gives CASSITGREVGNTIYF.

V is TRBV30 and J is TRBJ2-3; D might be TRBD1 (6 bases). The CDR3 spans 14 residues. The germline V gene encodes CDR1 GTSNPN and CDR2 SVGIG (reference sequence). Trimming shortened V by 4 bases and J by 5 bases, and 16 bases separated the two germline ends. The DNA of the CDR3 is TGTGCCTGGACGAGGGGGAGAATGGGAGATACGCAGTATTTT. Its protein product is CAWTRGRMGDTQYF.

The chain couples TRBV28 to TRBJ2-7, with 8 bases lining up with TRBD2. This CDR3 region has 14 residues. Trimming cost V 10 bases and J 6 bases; bases outside gene matches: 14. Germline V lookup: CDR1 MDHEN, CDR2 SYDVKM. CDR3 in amino acids: CATIGTRGASEQYF. In nucleotides, the CDR3 is TGTGCCACTATCGGGACTAGGGGGGCTAGCGAGCAGTACTTC.

This rearrangement joins TRBV28 to TRBJ2-2; TRBD1 matches 7 bases. Germline assignment: CDR1 MDHEN and CDR2 SYDVKM. The CDR3 loop spans 16 amino acids. Trimming removed 5 bases from V and 0 bases from J; junction bases left unmatched: 6. This CDR3 reads CASSARDRANTGELFF. CDR3 coding DNA: TGTGCCAGCAGTGCCCGGGACAGAGCGAACACCGGGGAGCTGTTTTTT.

The genes are TRBV2 and TRBJ2-3; D perhaps matches TRBD1 (5 bases). The V end was cut by 11 bases, the J end by 4 bases, with 22 bases between. Germline V gene sequence: CDR1 SNHLY, CDR2 FYNNEI. This CDR3 region has 15 residues. For the CDR3, the DNA is TGTGCCCGTACGAGATCAGGGCTTTCCTCAGATACGCAGTATTTT. It translates to CARTRSGLSSDTQYF.

Written as DNA, the CDR3 is TGTGCCAGCAGCAAAGAAGAGGGCTCCTACGAGCAGTACTTC. Translated: CASSKEEGSYEQYF. V usage is TRBV21-1 and J usage is TRBJ2-7; the D call of TRBD2 is as the table states it, not checked on the DNA. TRBV21-1 is a listed pseudogene. The CDR3 runs to 14 residues.

This rearrangement joins TRBV6-5 to TRBJ1-5; tentatively, D is TRBD1 (5 bases). V was trimmed by 7 bases and J by 2 bases, leaving 12 bases between them. The CDR3 loop spans 14 amino acids. Germline values: CDR1 MNHEY, CDR2 SVGAGI. The CDR3 nucleotides read TGTGCCAGCATGGGGGGTCAGGGCAATCAGCCCCAGCATTTT. It translates to CASMGGQGNQPQHF.

The chain uses TRBV27 and TRBJ2-7; possible D gene TRBD1, 5 bases. Looked up from germline, CDR1 is MNHEY and CDR2 is SMNVEV (reference sequence). Trimming shortened V by 4 bases and J by 2 bases, and 9 bases separated the two germline ends. CDR3 length: 13 residues. Written as DNA, the CDR3 is TGTGCCAGCAGTTCGGACAAAACCTACGAGCAGTACTTC. Its protein product is CASSSDKTYEQYF.

J is TRBJ1-5 and V is TRBV7-8, with unresolved D. Germline values: CDR1 SGHVS, CDR2 FQNEAQ. Trimming stripped 0 bases from V and 3 bases from J, with 6 bases between. This CDR3 is 14 amino acids long. The CDR3 region is CASSLAGINQPQHF. In DNA form, the CDR3 reads TGTGCCAGCAGCTTAGCAGGGATCAATCAGCCCCAGCATTTT. The full variable domain, completed using reference TRBV7-8 and TRBJ1-5, is GAGVSQSPRYKVAKRGQDVALRCDPISGHVSLFWYQQALGQGPEFLTYFQNEAQLDKSGLPSDRFFAERPEGSVSTLKIQRTQQEDSAVYLCASSLAGINQPQHFGDGTRLSIL.

The rearrangement links TRBV19 to TRBJ1-4; D is unresolved. Deletions cut 2 bases from V and 2 bases from J, with 6 bases between. This CDR3 has 14 residues. Germline lookup yields CDR1 LNHDA and CDR2 SQIVND (reference sequence). The CDR3 region is CASSIRRTNEKLFF. DNA for the CDR3: TGTGCCAGTAGTATACGTCGGACTAATGAAAAACTGTTTTTT.

This chain connects TRBV9 to TRBJ2-3; 10 bases align to TRBD1. Germline loops: CDR1 SGDLS, CDR2 YYNGEE. J gave up 5 bases and V 3 bases, and 6 bases lay outside the gene matches. CDR3 length equals 15 residues. The chain's CDR3 is CASSGQGAGRDTQYF. The DNA for the CDR3 is TGTGCCAGCAGCGGACAGGGGGCAGGTAGAGATACGCAGTATTTT.

The chain combines TRBV7-6 with TRBJ1-5, with D possibly being TRBD1 (6 bases). This CDR3 is 16 amino acids long. V was shortened by 1 base and J by 4 bases, with 14 bases between the two germline ends. Germline V gives CDR1 SGHVS, CDR2 FNYEAQ. The CDR3 nucleotides read TGTGCCAGCAGCTTAGGTGGGAGGGGGTGGAATCAGCCCCAGCATTTT. It specifies CASSLGGRGWNQPQHF.

The rearrangement links TRBV7-6 to TRBJ2-1; 9 nucleotides line up with TRBD1. Germline V gene sequence: CDR1 SGHVS, CDR2 FNYEAQ. The CDR3 is made up of 16 amino acids. With V trimmed by 1 base and J by 8 bases, 9 bases remained unmatched. This CDR3 is CASSLETGGLVDEQFF. The DNA for the CDR3 is TGTGCCAGCAGCTTAGAAACAGGGGGCTTGGTGGATGAGCAGTTCTTC.

The gene calls are TRBV19 and TRBJ1-5; no clear D gene. Germline V gives CDR1 LNHDA, CDR2 SQIVND (reference sequence). Between the trimmed V and J ends, which lost 2 bases and 7 bases, there was a span of 12 bases. The CDR3 consists of 14 residues. For the CDR3, the DNA is TGTGCCAGTAGTATATCCCCTAGTGACCAGCCCCAGCATTTT. The encoded protein is CASSISPSDQPQHF.

This clone was observed a handful of times. V is TRBV2 and J is TRBJ1-2; the D is unclear. The CDR3 loop spans 13 amino acids. Trimming took off 3 bases at V and 4 bases at J, with 9 bases between the two ends. Germline V gene data show CDR1 as SNHLY and CDR2 as FYNNEI. The CDR3 sequence is CASSELQSYGYTF. The CDR3 nucleotides are TGTGCCAGCAGTGAGCTACAGAGCTATGGCTACACCTTC.

The chain is built from TRBV30 and TRBJ1-2; 10 bases align to TRBD1. Germline V gene lookup returns CDR1 GTSNPN and CDR2 SVGIG (reference sequence). The CDR3 extends over 15 amino acids. V lost 2 bases and J lost 7; bases outside the gene matches: 10. The chain's CDR3 is CAWSFTRTGGSGYTF. CDR3 nucleotides: TGTGCCTGGAGTTTTACTCGGACAGGGGGAAGTGGCTACACCTTC.

Worth noting for this clone: Within the sample, other DNA sequences also encode this same CDR3. This chain uses TRBV30 with TRBJ1-1; D ambiguous. Germline CDR1 reads GTSNPN; CDR2 reads SVGIG (reference sequence). This CDR3 is 13 amino acids long. V shed 0 bases and J shed 1 base, with 6 bases lying between them. The CDR3 DNA follows: TGTGCCTGGAGTGTAGCAGGGAACACTGAAGCTTTCTTT. This codes for CAWSVAGNTEAFF.

The rearrangement uses TRBV29-1 and TRBJ1-2; possible D gene TRBD1, 5 bases. The CDR3 is made up of 11 amino acids. From germline, CDR1 is SQVTM and CDR2 ANQGSEA. V was trimmed by 4 bases and J by 8 bases, leaving 11 bases between them. CDR3 nucleotides: TGCAGCGTTGCAGCCAGGGAGGGCTACACCTTC. Protein product: CSVAAREGYTF.

V usage is TRBV7-9 and J usage is TRBJ1-1; D not certain. V was pared by 5 bases and J by 10 bases, with 17 bases between. This CDR3 contains 13 residues. Germline V lookup: CDR1 SEHNR, CDR2 FQNEAQ (reference sequence). As DNA, the CDR3 is TGTGCCAGCAGCGGTCGGAGTGGTACGGTAGCTTTCTTT. It translates to CASSGRSGTVAFF.

The rearrangement uses TRBV10-3 and TRBJ2-1; D may be TRBD1 or TRBD2 (5 bases each). Germline CDR1 and CDR2: ENHRY and SYGVKD. The CDR3 length is 16 residues. V lost 2 bases and J 8 bases, leaving 19 bases between the germline ends. The CDR3 nucleotides are TGTGCCATCAGTGAGAGGGGAGCATCAGACGGGGATGAGCAGTTCTTC. Residues: CAISERGASDGDEQFF.

The gene calls are TRBV5-6 and TRBJ1-1; D remains ambiguous. The length of the CDR3 is 14 residues. Trimming removed 1 base from V and 2 bases from J, with 9 bases in between. Germline V CDR1 and CDR2: SGHDT, YYEEEE. The CDR3: CASSLTAANTEAFF. The CDR3 DNA is TGTGCCAGCAGCTTGACGGCAGCTAACACTGAAGCTTTCTTT.

This chain connects TRBV4-1 to TRBJ2-1; D possibly matches TRBD1 or TRBD2 (5 bases each). This CDR3 is built from 15 residues. V was pared by 1 base and J by 4 bases, with 11 bases between. Germline CDR1 is MGHRA and CDR2 is YSYEKL. The CDR3 is CASSQAEGEYNEQFF. The DNA of the CDR3 is TGCGCCAGCAGCCAAGCGGAAGGGGAGTACAATGAGCAGTTCTTC.